This T cell receptor (beta chain) originates from a study of CXCR3-negative and CXCR3-positive naive CD8 T cells (dated by TCRdb to between 2017 and 2020). At the level of the whole study: In total, approximately 140 million TRB reads were obtained, or roughly 1.5 +/- 0.3 million reads per library. Diversity and physicochemical repertoire analyses covered under twelve donors pooled from two independent experiments. For the TRBV-TRBJ cluster analysis, the naive subsets came from 5 or 6 donors, while the memory cells came from 3 donors. Study-level results and caveats: Surface CD5, linked to self-reactivity in mice, was comparable between naive subsets; TCR interaction strength was therefore also inferred from TRB CDR3 physicochemical properties. Because CXCR3 expression was partially decreased after cryopreservation, freshly isolated PBMCs were used for most assays. Repertoire diversity was comparably high in both naive subsets but much lower in memory CD8+ T cells. Compared with CXCR3-negative naive cells, CXCR3-positive naive cells had TRB CDR3s with higher hydrophobicity (lower Kidera factor 4), lower energy, and higher strength and volume indices. TRBV-TRBJ usage was similar between naive CXCR3-negative and CXCR3-positive cells from the same donor, while memory cells showed distinct patterns.

Remarks on this clonotype: No antigen is known for it.

In the germline V gene, CDR1 corresponds to SQVTM and CDR2 to ANQGSEA. The CDR3 sequence holds 13 residues, the cysteine and phenylalanine included. The DNA sequence is not available. Sequenced using a NextSeq 550. The Human TCR Profiling Kit (MiLaboratory) was used to prepare UMI-labeled 5' RACE TRB cDNA libraries. The full amount of extracted RNA was used for cDNA synthesis, and the full amount of resulting cDNA was used for PCR amplification. Libraries were prepared in parallel with an identical number of PCR cycles. On the study's bioinformatics: About 50,000 +/- 10,000 unique UMI-labeled TRB cDNA molecules per library were extracted with MIGEC and MiXCR, with at least two reads per UMI required. On average, each library contained approximately 40,000 +/- 10,000 functional in-frame TRB CDR3 nucleotide clonotypes without stop codons. Diversity metrics, including normalized Shannon-Wiener and Chao1, were computed in VDJtools after downsampling to 5000 UMI-labeled TRB molecules per sample. VDJtools computed clonotype-size-weighted physicochemical properties of the central five CDR3 residues: interaction energy, strength, volume and Kidera factor 4. TCRdb reprocessed the reads and assigns one entry to each CDR3 protein sequence, leaving out DNA. These V and J calls originate from TCRdb's pipeline instead of the authors' own analysis. This sample's table lists about 110,000 distinct CDR3 sequences. Of the sample, roughly 0.4% falls within the top ten clones.

Each CD8+ T cell subset was flow-sorted in triplicate, and around 300,000 cells per subset were placed directly into RLT lysis buffer. Naive CD8+ T cells were defined stringently as CD45RO-CCR7+CD27+CD95- to exclude memory contaminants. Peripheral blood mononuclear cells were isolated from buffy coats using standard density gradient centrifugation. Naive CXCR3-negative and CXCR3-positive CD8+ T cells were flow-sorted on a FACSAria III. Total RNA was extracted from sorted cells using an RNeasy Mini Kit. This TCR derives from a human donor in good health. Some clones in this sample may be carry-over from other donors' samples. The receptor chain draws on TRBV29-1 and TRBJ2-7; the TRBD1 assignment by TCRdb is unverifiable without DNA. Sequenced input: naive CXCR3+ CD8+ T cells from blood. The cell subset or site label, read with the paper, signifies: CD45RO-CCR7+CD27+CD95- naive CD8+ T cells expressing CXCR3 (TNR3+). The CDR3 region has the sequence CSVGYGTDYEQYF.